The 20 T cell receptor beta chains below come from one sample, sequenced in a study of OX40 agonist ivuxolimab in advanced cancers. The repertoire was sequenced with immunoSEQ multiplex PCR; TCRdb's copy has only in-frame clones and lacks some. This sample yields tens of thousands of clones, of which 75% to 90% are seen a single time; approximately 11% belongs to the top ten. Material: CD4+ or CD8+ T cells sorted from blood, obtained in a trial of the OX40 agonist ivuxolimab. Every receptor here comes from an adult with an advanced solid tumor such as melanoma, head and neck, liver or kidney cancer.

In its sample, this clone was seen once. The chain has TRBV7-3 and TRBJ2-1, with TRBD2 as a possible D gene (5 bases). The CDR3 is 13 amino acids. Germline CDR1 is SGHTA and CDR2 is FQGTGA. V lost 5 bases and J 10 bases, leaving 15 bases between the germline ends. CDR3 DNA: TGTGCCAGCAGCCCGAGGAGCGGATGGGAGCAGTTCTTC. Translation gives CASSPRSGWEQFF.

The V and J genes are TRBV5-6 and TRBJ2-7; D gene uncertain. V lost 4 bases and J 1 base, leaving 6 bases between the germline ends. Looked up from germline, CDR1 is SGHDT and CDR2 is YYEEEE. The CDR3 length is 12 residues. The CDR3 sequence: CASSEGSYEQYF. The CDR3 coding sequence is TGTGCCAGCAGCGAAGGGTCCTACGAGCAGTACTTC. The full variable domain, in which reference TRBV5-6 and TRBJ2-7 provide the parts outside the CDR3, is DAGVTQSPTHLIKTRGQQVTLRCSPKSGHDTVSWYQQALGQGPQFIFQYYEEEERQRGNFPDRFSGHQFPNYSSELNVNALLLGDSALYLCASSEGSYEQYFGPGTRLTVT.

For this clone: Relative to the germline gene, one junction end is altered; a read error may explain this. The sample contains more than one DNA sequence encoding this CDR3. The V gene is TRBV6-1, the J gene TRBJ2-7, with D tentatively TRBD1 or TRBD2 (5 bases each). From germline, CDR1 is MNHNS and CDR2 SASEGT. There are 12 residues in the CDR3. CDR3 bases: TGTGCCAGCAGTGATTCCTGGGACGAGCAGTACTTT. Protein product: CASSDSWDEQYF.

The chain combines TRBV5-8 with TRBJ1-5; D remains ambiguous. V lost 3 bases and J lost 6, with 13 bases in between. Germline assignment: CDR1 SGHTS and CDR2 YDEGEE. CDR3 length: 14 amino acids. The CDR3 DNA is TGTGCCAGCAGCTCAGTCGACGAGGTTCAGCCCCAGCATTTT. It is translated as CASSSVDEVQPQHF.

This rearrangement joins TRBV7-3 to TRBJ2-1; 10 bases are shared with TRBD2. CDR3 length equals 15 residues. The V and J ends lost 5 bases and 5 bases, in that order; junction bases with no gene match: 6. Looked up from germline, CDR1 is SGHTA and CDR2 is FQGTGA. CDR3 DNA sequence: TGTGCCAGCAGCCCAGGACTAGCGGCAAACAATGAGCAGTTCTTC. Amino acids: CASSPGLAANNEQFF.

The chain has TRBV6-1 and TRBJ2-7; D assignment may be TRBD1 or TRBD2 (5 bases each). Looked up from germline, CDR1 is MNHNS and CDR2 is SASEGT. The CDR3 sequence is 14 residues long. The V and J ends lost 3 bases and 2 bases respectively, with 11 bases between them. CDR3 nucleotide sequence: TGTGCCAGCAGTGAGGGGGACGGACCCTACGAGCAGTACTTC. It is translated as CASSEGDGPYEQYF.

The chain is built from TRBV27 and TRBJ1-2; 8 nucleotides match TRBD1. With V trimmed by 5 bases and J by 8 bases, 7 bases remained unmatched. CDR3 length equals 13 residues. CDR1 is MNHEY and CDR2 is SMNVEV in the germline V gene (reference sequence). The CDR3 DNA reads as TGTGCCAGCAGTCTCACAGGGGGAGAAGGCTACACCTTC. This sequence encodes CASSLTGGEGYTF.

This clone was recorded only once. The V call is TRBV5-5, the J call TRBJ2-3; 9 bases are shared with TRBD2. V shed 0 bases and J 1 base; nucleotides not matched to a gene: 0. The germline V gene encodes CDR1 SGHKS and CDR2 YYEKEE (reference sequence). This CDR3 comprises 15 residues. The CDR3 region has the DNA TGTGCCAGCAGCTTGGCTAGCGGGGGCACAGATACGCAGTATTTT. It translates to CASSLASGGTDTQYF.

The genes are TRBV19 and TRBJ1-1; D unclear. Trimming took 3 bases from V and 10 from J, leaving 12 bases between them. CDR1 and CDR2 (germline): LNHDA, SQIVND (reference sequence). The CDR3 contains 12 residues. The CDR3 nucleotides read TGTGCCAGTAGTATCGGCCCCAACGGAGCTTTCTTT. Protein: CASSIGPNGAFF. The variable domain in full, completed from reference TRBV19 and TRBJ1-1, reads DGGITQSPKYLFRKEGQNVTLSCEQNLNHDAMYWYRQDPGQGLRLIYYSQIVNDFQKGDIAEGYSVSREKKESFPLTVTSAQKNPTAFYLCASSIGPNGAFFGQGTRLTVV.

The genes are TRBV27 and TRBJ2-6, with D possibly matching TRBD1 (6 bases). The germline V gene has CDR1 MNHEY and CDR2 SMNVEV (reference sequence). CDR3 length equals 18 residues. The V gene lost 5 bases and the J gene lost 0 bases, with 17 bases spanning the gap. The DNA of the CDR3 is TGTGCCAGCAGTCAAGGGGGACCGCCGCTCTCTGGGGCCAACGTCCTGACTTTC. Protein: CASSQGGPPLSGANVLTF.

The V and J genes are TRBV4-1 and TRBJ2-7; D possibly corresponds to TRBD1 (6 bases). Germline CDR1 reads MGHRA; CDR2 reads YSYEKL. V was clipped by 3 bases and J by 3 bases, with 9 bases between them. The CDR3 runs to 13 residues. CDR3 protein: CASSHQQGYEQYF. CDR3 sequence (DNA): TGCGCCAGCAGCCACCAACAGGGCTACGAGCAGTACTTC.

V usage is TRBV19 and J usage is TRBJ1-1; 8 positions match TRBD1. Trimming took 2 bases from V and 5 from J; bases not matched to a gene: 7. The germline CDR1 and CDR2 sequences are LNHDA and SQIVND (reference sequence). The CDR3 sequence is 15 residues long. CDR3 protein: CASSIYGQGWTEAFF. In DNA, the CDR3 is TGTGCCAGTAGTATATACGGACAGGGTTGGACTGAAGCTTTCTTT.

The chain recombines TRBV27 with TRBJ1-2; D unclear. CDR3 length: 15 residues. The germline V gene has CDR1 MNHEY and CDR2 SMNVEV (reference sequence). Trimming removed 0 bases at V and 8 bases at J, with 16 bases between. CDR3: CASSLSVSGPAGYTF. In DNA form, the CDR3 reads TGTGCCAGCAGTTTATCGGTCTCCGGGCCTGCCGGCTACACCTTC.

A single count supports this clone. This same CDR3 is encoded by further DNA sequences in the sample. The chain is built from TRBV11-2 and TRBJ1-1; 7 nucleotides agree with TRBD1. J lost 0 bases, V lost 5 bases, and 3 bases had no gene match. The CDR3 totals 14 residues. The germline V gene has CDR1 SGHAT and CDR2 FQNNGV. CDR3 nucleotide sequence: TGTGCCAGCAGCCCGGGACAGATGAACACTGAAGCTTTCTTT. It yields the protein CASSPGQMNTEAFF.

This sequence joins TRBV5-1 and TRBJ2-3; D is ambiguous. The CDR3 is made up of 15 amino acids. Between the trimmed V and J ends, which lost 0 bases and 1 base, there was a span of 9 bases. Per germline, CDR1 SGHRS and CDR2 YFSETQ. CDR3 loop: CASSLETPGTDTQYF. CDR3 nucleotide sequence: TGCGCCAGCAGCTTGGAAACGCCAGGCACAGATACGCAGTATTTT.

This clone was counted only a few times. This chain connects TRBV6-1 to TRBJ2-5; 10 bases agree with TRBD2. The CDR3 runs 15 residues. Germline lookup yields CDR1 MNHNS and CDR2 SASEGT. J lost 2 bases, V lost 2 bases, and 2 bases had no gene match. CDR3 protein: CASSELAGEQETQYF. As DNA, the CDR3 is TGTGCCAGCAGTGAACTAGCGGGAGAACAAGAGACCCAGTACTTC.

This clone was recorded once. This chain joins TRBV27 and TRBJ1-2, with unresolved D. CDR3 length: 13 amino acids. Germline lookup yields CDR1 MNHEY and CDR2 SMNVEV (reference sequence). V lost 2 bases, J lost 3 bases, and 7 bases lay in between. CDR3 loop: CASSLGIDYGYTF. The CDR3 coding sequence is TGTGCCAGCAGTTTAGGCATAGACTATGGCTACACCTTC.

The CDR3 bases are TGTGCCAGCAGCCACCGACAGCCTAACTATGGCTACACCTTC. It yields the protein CASSHRQPNYGYTF. The rearrangement joins TRBV5-6 to TRBJ1-2; D perhaps matches TRBD1 (5 bases). The germline gives CDR1 SGHDT, CDR2 YYEEEE. Trimming pared 4 bases from V and 0 bases from J, leaving 10 bases between. The CDR3 sequence is 14 residues long.

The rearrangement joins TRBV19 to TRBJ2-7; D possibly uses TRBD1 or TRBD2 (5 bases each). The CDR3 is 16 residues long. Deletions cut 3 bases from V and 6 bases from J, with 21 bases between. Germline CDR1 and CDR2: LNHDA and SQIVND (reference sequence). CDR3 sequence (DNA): TGTGCCAGTAGTATGATGCCGGACGGGACCTACTCCGAGCAGTACTTC. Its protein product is CASSMMPDGTYSEQYF.

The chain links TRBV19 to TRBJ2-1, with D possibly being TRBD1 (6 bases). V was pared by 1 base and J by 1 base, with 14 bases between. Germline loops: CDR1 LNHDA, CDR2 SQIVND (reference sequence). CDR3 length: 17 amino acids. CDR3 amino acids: CASSIGVGTLSYNEQFF. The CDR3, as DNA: TGTGCCAGTAGTATAGGGGTGGGGACACTATCCTACAATGAGCAGTTCTTC.